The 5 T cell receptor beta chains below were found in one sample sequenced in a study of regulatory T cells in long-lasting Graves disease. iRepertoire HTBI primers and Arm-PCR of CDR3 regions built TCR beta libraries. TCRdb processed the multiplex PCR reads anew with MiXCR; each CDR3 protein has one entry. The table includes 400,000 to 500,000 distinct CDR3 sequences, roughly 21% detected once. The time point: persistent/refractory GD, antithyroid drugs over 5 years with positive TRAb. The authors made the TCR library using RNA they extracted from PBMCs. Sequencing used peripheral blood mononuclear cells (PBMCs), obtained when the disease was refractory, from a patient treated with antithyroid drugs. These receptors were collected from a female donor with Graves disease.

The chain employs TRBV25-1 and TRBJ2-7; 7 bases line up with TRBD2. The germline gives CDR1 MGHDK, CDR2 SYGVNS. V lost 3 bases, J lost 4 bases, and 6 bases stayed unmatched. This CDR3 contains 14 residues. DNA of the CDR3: TGTGCCAGCAGTGACGTTCTGGGAGGGTACGAGCAGTACTTC. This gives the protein CASSDVLGGYEQYF.

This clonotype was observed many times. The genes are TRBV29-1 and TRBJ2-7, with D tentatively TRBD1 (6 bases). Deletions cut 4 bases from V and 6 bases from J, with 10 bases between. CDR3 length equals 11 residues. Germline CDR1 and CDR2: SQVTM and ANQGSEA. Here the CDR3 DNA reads TGCAGCGTTGTGACAGGTCTCGAGCAGTACTTC. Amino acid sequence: CSVVTGLEQYF.

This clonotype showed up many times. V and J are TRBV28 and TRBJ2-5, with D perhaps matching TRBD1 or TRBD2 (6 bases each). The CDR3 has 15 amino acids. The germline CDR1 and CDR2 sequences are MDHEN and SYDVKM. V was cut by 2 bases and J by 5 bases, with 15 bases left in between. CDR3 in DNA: TGTGCCAGCAGTTTAGGGGCTCTAGGGGGGGAGACCCAGTACTTC. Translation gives CASSLGALGGETQYF. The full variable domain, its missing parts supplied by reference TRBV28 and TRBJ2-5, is DVKVTQSSRYLVKRTGEKVFLECVQDMDHENMFWYRQDPGLGLRLIYFSYDVKMKEKGDIPEGYSVSREKKERFSLILESASTNQTSMYLCASSLGALGGETQYFGPGTRLLVL.

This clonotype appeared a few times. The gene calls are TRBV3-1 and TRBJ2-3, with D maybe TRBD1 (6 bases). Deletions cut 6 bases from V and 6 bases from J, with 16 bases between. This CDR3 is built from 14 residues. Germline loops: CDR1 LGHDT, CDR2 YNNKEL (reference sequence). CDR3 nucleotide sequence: TGTGCCAGCAGACCAGAGATCCAGGGGGATACGCAGTATTTT. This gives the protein CASRPEIQGDTQYF.

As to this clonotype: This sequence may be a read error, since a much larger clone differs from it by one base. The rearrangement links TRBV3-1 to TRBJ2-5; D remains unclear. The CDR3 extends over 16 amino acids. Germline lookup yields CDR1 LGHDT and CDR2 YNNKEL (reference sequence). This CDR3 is CASSQESRWGKDTQYF. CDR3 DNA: TGTGCCAGCAGCCAAGAATCGAGGTGGGGAAAAGATACCCAGTACTTC.